This TCR beta chain is drawn from a study of T cells in Graves' hyperthyroidism and ophthalmopathy. Those patients with uncontrolled infection, other autoimmune disease, pregnancy or lactation were excluded. Researchers amplified the TCR beta CDR3 regions from RNA transcripts. With the HTBI primer set, the TCR CDR3 went through a first round of RT-PCR. TCRdb reanalysed the multiplex PCR reads using MiXCR and keeps one entry per CDR3 protein. The sample carries more than 300,000 distinct CDR3 sequences, around 18% recorded once. Germline V CDR1 and CDR2: SGHRS, YFSETQ. The CDR3 consists of 14 residues. Trimming stripped 3 bases from V and 5 bases from J, with 11 bases between.

The V and J genes are TRBV5-1 and TRBJ1-4, with TRBD1 as a possible D gene (6 bases). The receptor's source is a man younger than 35 with Graves' ophthalmopathy. Sequenced material: blood. CDR3 loop: CASSWGGQNEKLFF. In DNA, the CDR3 is TGCGCCAGCAGCTGGGGGGGCCAGAATGAAAAACTGTTTTTT.